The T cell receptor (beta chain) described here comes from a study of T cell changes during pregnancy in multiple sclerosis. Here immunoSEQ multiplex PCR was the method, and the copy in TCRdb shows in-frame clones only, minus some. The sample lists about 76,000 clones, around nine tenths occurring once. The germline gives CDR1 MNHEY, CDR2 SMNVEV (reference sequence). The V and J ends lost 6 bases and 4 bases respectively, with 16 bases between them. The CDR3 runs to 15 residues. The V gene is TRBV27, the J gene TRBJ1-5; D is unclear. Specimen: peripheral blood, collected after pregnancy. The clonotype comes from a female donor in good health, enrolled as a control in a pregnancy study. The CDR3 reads CASSYDGGVNQPQHF. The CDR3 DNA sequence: TGTGCCAGCAGCTACGACGGAGGAGTGAATCAGCCCCAGCATTTT.